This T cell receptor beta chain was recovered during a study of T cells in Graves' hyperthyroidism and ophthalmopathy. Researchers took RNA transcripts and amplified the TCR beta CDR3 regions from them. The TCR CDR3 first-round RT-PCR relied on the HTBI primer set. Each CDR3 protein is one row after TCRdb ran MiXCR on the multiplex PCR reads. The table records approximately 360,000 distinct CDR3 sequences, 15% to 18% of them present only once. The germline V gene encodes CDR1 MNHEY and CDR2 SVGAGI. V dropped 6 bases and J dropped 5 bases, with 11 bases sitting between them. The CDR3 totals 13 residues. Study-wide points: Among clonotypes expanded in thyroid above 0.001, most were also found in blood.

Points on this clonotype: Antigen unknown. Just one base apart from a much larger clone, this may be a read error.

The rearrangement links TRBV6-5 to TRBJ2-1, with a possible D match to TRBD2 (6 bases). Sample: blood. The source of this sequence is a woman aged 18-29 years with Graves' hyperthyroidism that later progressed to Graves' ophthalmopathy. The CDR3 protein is CASRYWRDNEQFF. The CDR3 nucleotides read TGTGCCAGCAGATATTGGAGGGACAATGAGCAGTTCTTC.